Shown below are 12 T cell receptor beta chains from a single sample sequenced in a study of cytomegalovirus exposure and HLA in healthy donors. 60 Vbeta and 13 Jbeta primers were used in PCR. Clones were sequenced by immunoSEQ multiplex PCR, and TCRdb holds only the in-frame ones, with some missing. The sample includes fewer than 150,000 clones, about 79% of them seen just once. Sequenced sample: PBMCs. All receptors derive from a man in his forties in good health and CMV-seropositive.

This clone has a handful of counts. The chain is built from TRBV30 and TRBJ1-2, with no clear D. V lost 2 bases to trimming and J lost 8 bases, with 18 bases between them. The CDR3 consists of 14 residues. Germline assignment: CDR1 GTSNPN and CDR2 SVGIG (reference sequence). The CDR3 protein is CAWSRREQGPGYTF. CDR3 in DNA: TGTGCCTGGAGTCGGAGGGAGCAAGGGCCAGGCTACACCTTC. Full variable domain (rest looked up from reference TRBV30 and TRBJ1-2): SQTIHQWPATLVQPVGSPLSLECTVEGTSNPNLYWYRQAAGRGLQLLFYSVGIGQISSEVPQNLSASRPQDRQFILSSKKLLLSDSGFYLCAWSRREQGPGYTFGSGTRLTVV.

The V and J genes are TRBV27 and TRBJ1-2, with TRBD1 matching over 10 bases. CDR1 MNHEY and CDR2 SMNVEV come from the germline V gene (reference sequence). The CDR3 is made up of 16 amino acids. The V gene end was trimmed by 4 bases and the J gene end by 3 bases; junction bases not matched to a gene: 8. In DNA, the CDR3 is TGTGCCAGCAGTTCGCCACCCGGGACAGGGGACTATGGCTACACCTTC. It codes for CASSSPPGTGDYGYTF.

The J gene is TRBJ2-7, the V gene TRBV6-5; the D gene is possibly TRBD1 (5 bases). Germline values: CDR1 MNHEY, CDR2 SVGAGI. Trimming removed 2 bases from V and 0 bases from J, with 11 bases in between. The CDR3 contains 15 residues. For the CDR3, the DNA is TGTGCCAGCAGTTACATGGACACTTCCTCCTACGAGCAGTACTTC. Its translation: CASSYMDTSSYEQYF.

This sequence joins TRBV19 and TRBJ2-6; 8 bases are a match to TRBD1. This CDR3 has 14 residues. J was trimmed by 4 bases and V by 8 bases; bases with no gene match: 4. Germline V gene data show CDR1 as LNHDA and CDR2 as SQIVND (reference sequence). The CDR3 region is CASQGAKGANVLTF. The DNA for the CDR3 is TGTGCCAGTCAGGGGGCGAAAGGGGCCAACGTCCTGACTTTC. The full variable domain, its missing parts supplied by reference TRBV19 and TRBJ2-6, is DGGITQSPKYLFRKEGQNVTLSCEQNLNHDAMYWYRQDPGQGLRLIYYSQIVNDFQKGDIAEGYSVSREKKESFPLTVTSAQKNPTAFYLCASQGAKGANVLTFGAGSRLTVL.

Here the CDR3 DNA reads TGTGCCAGCAGCTTGGCCCCCCCAGAAGCTAACTATGGCTACACCTTC. It codes for CASSLAPPEANYGYTF. V gene TRBV5-6 combines with J gene TRBJ1-2; no firm D call. CDR1 and CDR2 from the germline V gene are SGHDT and YYEEEE. The length of the CDR3 is 16 residues. V lost 0 bases and J 0 bases, leaving 12 bases between the germline ends.

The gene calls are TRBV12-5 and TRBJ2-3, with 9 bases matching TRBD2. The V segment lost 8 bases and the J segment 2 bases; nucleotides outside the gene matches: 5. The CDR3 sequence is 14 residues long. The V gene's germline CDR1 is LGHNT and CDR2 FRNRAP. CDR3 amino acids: CASKRLADTDTQYF. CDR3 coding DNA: TGTGCTAGTAAAAGACTAGCGGACACAGATACGCAGTATTTT.

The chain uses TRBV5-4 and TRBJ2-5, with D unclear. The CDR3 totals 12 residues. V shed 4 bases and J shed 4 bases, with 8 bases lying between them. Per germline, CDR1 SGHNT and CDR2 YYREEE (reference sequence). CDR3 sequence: CASSAYGETQYF. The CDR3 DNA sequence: TGTGCCAGCAGCGCATACGGAGAGACCCAGTACTTC.

For the CDR3, the DNA is TGTGCCTGGAGTGTTTTGGGACAGGGGGCGGCTGAAGCTTTCTTT. Protein: CAWSVLGQGAAEAFF. The V call is TRBV30, the J call TRBJ1-1; 12 bases map to TRBD1. Germline V gene lookup returns CDR1 GTSNPN and CDR2 SVGIG (reference sequence). This CDR3 region has 15 residues. With V trimmed by 0 bases and J by 6 bases, 5 bases remained unmatched.

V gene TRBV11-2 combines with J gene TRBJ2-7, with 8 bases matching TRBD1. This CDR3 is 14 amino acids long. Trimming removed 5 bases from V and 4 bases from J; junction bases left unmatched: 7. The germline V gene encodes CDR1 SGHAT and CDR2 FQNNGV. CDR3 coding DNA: TGTGCCAGCAGCATGAGGACAGGGCGATACGAGCAGTACTTC. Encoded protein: CASSMRTGRYEQYF.

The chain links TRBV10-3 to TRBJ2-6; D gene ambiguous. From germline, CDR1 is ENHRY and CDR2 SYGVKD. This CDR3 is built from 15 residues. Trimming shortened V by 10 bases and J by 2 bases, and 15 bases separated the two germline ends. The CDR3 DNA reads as TGTGCCACCCATCTCGAGCGTGCTGGGGCCAACGTCCTGACTTTC. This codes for CATHLERAGANVLTF.

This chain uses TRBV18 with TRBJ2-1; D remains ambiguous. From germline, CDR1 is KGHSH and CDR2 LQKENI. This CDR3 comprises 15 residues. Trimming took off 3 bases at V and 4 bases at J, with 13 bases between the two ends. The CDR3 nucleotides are TGTGCCAGCTCACCGACCTCCGAACTATACAATGAGCAGTTCTTC. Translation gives CASSPTSELYNEQFF.

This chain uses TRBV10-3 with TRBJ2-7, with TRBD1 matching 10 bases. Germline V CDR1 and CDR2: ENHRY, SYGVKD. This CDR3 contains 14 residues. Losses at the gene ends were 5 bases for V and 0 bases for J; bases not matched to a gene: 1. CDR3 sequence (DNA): TGTGCCATCAGTAGACAGGGGGCCTCCTACGAGCAGTACTTC. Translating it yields CAISRQGASYEQYF.